These 28 T cell receptor beta chains were sequenced from one sample in a study of vaccination effects on CD4 cells after COVID-19 (dated 2022 in TCRdb). After around eleven days of culture, CD4+ T cells were isolated with the EasySep CD4+ T cell isolation kit. Each participant received two doses of an mRNA SARS-CoV-2 vaccine, either BNT162b2 or mRNA-1273. These receptors are not linked to any known antigen. The library came from the immunoSEQ multiplex PCR assay. Here the immuneACCESS table is served through TCRdb, limited to in-frame sequences with V and J called. Missing clones are a known gap in these copies; in checked studies unresolved V genes cover under half, and the rest lacks a known reason. This sample lists approximately 31,000 clones; 74% were detected once. Of the sample, more than 13% falls within the top ten clones. Sequenced material: CD4+ T cells from PBMCs cultured without peptide, taken after COVID-19 vaccination. The receptors come from a human donor who received a COVID-19 vaccine.

V usage is TRBV5-5 and J usage is TRBJ1-2, with a tentative D call TRBD1 (6 bases). V lost 0 bases and J 2 bases, leaving 14 bases between the germline ends. There are 16 residues in the CDR3. The germline gives CDR1 SGHKS, CDR2 YYEKEE (reference sequence). CDR3 protein: CASSLAPTGQNYGYTF. In nucleotides, the CDR3 is TGTGCCAGCAGCTTGGCCCCCACAGGGCAGAACTATGGCTACACCTTC. The full variable domain, its missing parts supplied by reference TRBV5-5 and TRBJ1-2, is DAGVTQSPTHLIKTRGQQVTLRCSPISGHKSVSWYQQVLGQGPQFIFQYYEKEERGRGNFPDRFSARQFPNYSSELNVNALLLGDSALYLCASSLAPTGQNYGYTFGSGTRLTVV.

The chain joins TRBV4-2 to TRBJ2-7, with 7 positions matching TRBD1. CDR1 LGHNA and CDR2 YNFKEQ come from the germline V gene. CDR3 size: 14 residues. The junction had 7 bases not matched to a gene; V was cut back by 8 bases and J by 0 bases. The CDR3 region has the DNA TGTGCCAGCGGACCGGGACAGAGCTCCTACGAGCAGTACTTC. Residues: CASGPGQSSYEQYF.

The V call is TRBV19, the J call TRBJ2-3; D unclear. The CDR3 is 16 residues long. V lost 3 bases to trimming and J lost 5 bases, with 18 bases between them. In germline, CDR1 is LNHDA, CDR2 SQIVND (reference sequence). The CDR3 bases are TGTGCCAGTAGTATCGGGCAGATCAGATCGAAAGATACGCAGTATTTT. Translating gives CASSIGQIRSKDTQYF.

This clone was counted once. The sample holds other DNA sequences that translate to the same CDR3. Here the CDR3 reads CASSVGTSASTDTQYF. CDR3 coding DNA: TGTGCCAGCAGCGTAGGGACTAGCGCGAGCACAGATACGCAGTATTTT. The chain is built from TRBV9 and TRBJ2-3; 9 nucleotides match TRBD2. With V trimmed by 0 bases and J by 0 bases, 2 bases remained unmatched. Looked up from germline, CDR1 is SGDLS and CDR2 is YYNGEE. This CDR3 region has 16 residues. Variable domain in full (rest from reference TRBV9 and TRBJ2-3): DSGVTQTPKHLITATGQRVTLRCSPRSGDLSVYWYQQSLDQGLQFLIQYYNGEERAKGNILERFSAQQFPDLHSELNLSSLELGDSALYFCASSVGTSASTDTQYFGPGTRLTVL.

The chain is built from TRBV18 and TRBJ1-1; TRBD1 aligns across 10 bases. Germline-derived CDR1 and CDR2 are KGHSH and LQKENI. This CDR3 region has 14 residues. The trim removed 5 bases at V and 10 bases at J, leaving 10 bases unmatched. In DNA form, the CDR3 reads TGTGCCAGCTCAATAGGGACAGGGGACCGGGTAGCTTTCTTT. As protein: CASSIGTGDRVAFF.

The chain couples TRBV20-1 to TRBJ2-5, with D perhaps TRBD1 or TRBD2 (5 bases each). CDR3 length: 11 residues. Trimming took 7 bases from V and 1 from J, leaving 7 bases between them. CDR1 DFQATT and CDR2 SNEGSKA come from the germline V gene (reference sequence). Written as DNA, the CDR3 is TGCAGTGGGGGACGCCAAGAGACCCAGTACTTC. It translates to CSGGRQETQYF.

This clone was observed a handful of times. This chain uses TRBV2 with TRBJ1-2; the D is unclear. Deletions cut 2 bases from V and 2 bases from J, with 6 bases between. CDR1 and CDR2 from the germline V gene are SNHLY and FYNNEI. This CDR3 contains 13 residues. The CDR3 nucleotides are TGTGCCAGCAGTGAATTAGGCAACTATGGCTACACCTTC. Its protein product is CASSELGNYGYTF.

In its sample, this clone was seen once. The chain links TRBV5-8 to TRBJ1-2; D is undetermined. Trimming removed 1 base from V and 1 base from J, with 8 bases in between. Germline V gene sequence: CDR1 SGHTS, CDR2 YDEGEE. This CDR3 is 14 amino acids long. CDR3 region: CASSLMRINYGYTF. CDR3 in DNA: TGTGCCAGCAGCTTGATGAGGATTAACTATGGCTACACCTTC.

CDR3 DNA sequence: TGTGCCAGCAGCGCGAAGGGTTTAAGGGCCAAAAACATTCAGTACTTC. Its protein is CASSAKGLRAKNIQYF. The gene calls are TRBV21-1 and TRBJ2-4. TRBV21-1 is noted as a pseudogene. This CDR3 is 16 amino acids long.

This clone was recorded once. V usage is TRBV7-2 and J usage is TRBJ2-3, with 7 bases aligning to TRBD2. Germline V gene data show CDR1 as SGHTA and CDR2 as FQGNSA. The CDR3 loop spans 16 amino acids. The J segment lost 2 bases and the V segment lost 2 bases, leaving 7 bases of the junction unmatched. The CDR3 DNA reads TGTGCCAGCAGCTTAAACCAAGCGGGAAACACAGATACGCAGTATTTT. Its translation: CASSLNQAGNTDTQYF.

V is TRBV7-9 and J is TRBJ2-5; 7 bases fit TRBD2. This CDR3 has 17 amino acids. V dropped 4 bases and J dropped 7; count of bases not matched to a gene: 18. Germline CDR1 and CDR2: SEHNR and FQNEAQ (reference sequence). The CDR3 spells CASSSPGGRAFGGTQYF. The DNA for the CDR3 is TGTGCCAGCAGCTCCCCCGGGGGGAGGGCCTTCGGGGGGACCCAGTACTTC. Variable domain in full (rest from reference TRBV7-9 and TRBJ2-5): DTGVSQNPRHKITKRGQNVTFRCDPISEHNRLYWYRQTLGQGPEFLTYFQNEAQLEKSRLLSDRFSAERPKGSFSTLEIQRTEQGDSAMYLCASSSPGGRAFGGTQYFGPGTRLLVL.

The chain uses TRBV24-1 and TRBJ2-2; no firm D call. V was cut by 5 bases and J by 0 bases, with 6 bases left in between. Germline values: CDR1 KGHDR, CDR2 SFDVKD. This CDR3 has 14 residues. The CDR3 loop is CATSGVANTGELFF. The CDR3 nucleotides are TGTGCCACCAGTGGGGTCGCGAACACCGGGGAGCTGTTTTTT.

The rearrangement links TRBV7-2 to TRBJ1-1; D is uncertain. The CDR3 is 13 amino acids. Germline V gene sequence: CDR1 SGHTA, CDR2 FQGNSA. Trimming removed 3 bases from V and 5 bases from J, with 10 bases in between. The CDR3 coding sequence is TGTGCCAGCAGCTTTAAGGGTAGGACTGAAGCTTTCTTT. It specifies CASSFKGRTEAFF.

The chain employs TRBV4-1 and TRBJ2-5; D call uncertain. V lost 0 bases to trimming and J lost 2 bases, with 7 bases between them. CDR3 length: 14 amino acids. In germline, CDR1 is MGHRA, CDR2 YSYEKL. DNA of the CDR3: TGCGCCAGCAGCCAAGAAGGGCCTCAAGAGACCCAGTACTTC. Its translation: CASSQEGPQETQYF.

The V and J genes are TRBV19 and TRBJ1-1; 12 bases agree with TRBD1. The CDR3 runs to 16 residues. Germline CDR1 LNHDA, CDR2 SQIVND (reference sequence). Trimming cost V 6 bases and J 3 bases; bases outside gene matches: 8. CDR3 residues: CASRQPGQGADTEAFF. The CDR3 nucleotides read TGTGCCAGTAGGCAACCGGGACAGGGGGCAGACACTGAAGCTTTCTTT.

J is TRBJ2-1 and V is TRBV30, with 7 bases fitting TRBD2. This CDR3 region has 14 residues. Looked up from germline, CDR1 is GTSNPN and CDR2 is SVGIG (reference sequence). Trimming at V came to 4 bases and at J to 7 bases, leaving 10 bases not matched to a gene. CDR3 sequence: CAWTPRGSGNEQFF. In DNA form, the CDR3 reads TGTGCCTGGACCCCCCGGGGTAGCGGGAATGAGCAGTTCTTC.

The rearrangement uses TRBV3-1 (or the pseudogene TRBV3-2) and TRBJ1-2; D gene unclear. The CDR3 totals 13 residues. Germline assignment: CDR1 LGHDT and CDR2 YNNKEL (reference sequence). V was clipped by 4 bases and J by 6 bases, with 12 bases between them. The CDR3, as DNA: TGTGCCAGCAGCCCGCCCCTTTCGGATGGCTACACCTTC. This codes for CASSPPLSDGYTF.

The V and J genes are TRBV27 and TRBJ2-2, with 8 bases matching TRBD2. Germline V gene sequence: CDR1 MNHEY, CDR2 SMNVEV (reference sequence). The trim removed 7 bases at V and 3 bases at J, leaving 7 bases unmatched. There are 15 residues in the CDR3. The CDR3 region has the DNA TGTGCCAGCACACGTAGCGGGGTTTACACCGGGGAGCTGTTTTTT. This sequence encodes CASTRSGVYTGELFF.

The chain recombines TRBV28 with TRBJ2-7; D might be TRBD2 (8 bases). The CDR3 contains 14 residues. Germline CDR1 is MDHEN and CDR2 is SYDVKM. Trimming stripped 7 bases from V and 6 bases from J, with 19 bases between. The CDR3 is CASTKGAGGSEQYF. CDR3 nucleotides: TGTGCCAGCACCAAGGGGGCGGGAGGAAGCGAGCAGTACTTC. The full variable domain, in which reference TRBV28 and TRBJ2-7 provide the parts outside the CDR3, is DVKVTQSSRYLVKRTGEKVFLECVQDMDHENMFWYRQDPGLGLRLIYFSYDVKMKEKGDIPEGYSVSREKKERFSLILESASTNQTSMYLCASTKGAGGSEQYFGPGTRLTVT.

V gene TRBV7-3 combines with J gene TRBJ1-5, with TRBD1 matching 7 bases. CDR1 is SGHTA, CDR2 FQGTGA, per germline. This CDR3 spans 16 amino acids. V lost 2 bases to trimming and J lost 4 bases; unmatched junction nucleotides: 8. The CDR3 nucleotides read TGTGCCAGCAGCTTACAGACCGACAGGGTAAATCAGCCCCAGCATTTT. As protein: CASSLQTDRVNQPQHF.

This chain uses TRBV4-1 with TRBJ1-1; unclear D gene. The V and J ends lost 3 bases and 0 bases respectively, with 8 bases between them. From germline, CDR1 is MGHRA and CDR2 YSYEKL. This CDR3 is 14 amino acids long. The DNA for the CDR3 is TGCGCCAGCAGCCAGGTGATCATGAACACTGAAGCTTTCTTT. Translated: CASSQVIMNTEAFF.

The CDR3 sequence: CASSLFLASGGAETQYF. DNA of the CDR3: TGTGCCAGCAGCTTATTCCTAGCTAGCGGGGGGGCAGAGACCCAGTACTTC. The V call is TRBV5-6, the J call TRBJ2-5, with 12 bases aligning to TRBD2. Germline V gene sequence: CDR1 SGHDT, CDR2 YYEEEE. V was clipped by 2 bases and J by 4 bases; unmatched bases: 9. CDR3 length: 17 residues.

V usage is TRBV2 and J usage is TRBJ2-4; D remains ambiguous. CDR1 is SNHLY, CDR2 FYNNEI, per germline. V shed 1 base and J shed 9 bases, with 7 bases lying between them. This CDR3 contains 12 residues. The CDR3 region is CASSEEGIIQYF. The CDR3 DNA reads as TGTGCCAGCAGTGAAGAGGGAATCATTCAGTACTTC.

The V gene is TRBV7-9, the J gene TRBJ1-6, with D possibly being TRBD1 (5 bases). Germline V gives CDR1 SEHNR, CDR2 FQNEAQ (reference sequence). The V gene lost 1 base and the J gene lost 6 bases, with 10 bases spanning the gap. The length of the CDR3 is 15 residues. The CDR3 DNA reads as TGTGCCAGCAGCTTAGATGGCAGGGTTAATTCACCCCTCCACTTT. Residues: CASSLDGRVNSPLHF. The full variable domain, completed using reference TRBV7-9 and TRBJ1-6, is DTGVSQNPRHKITKRGQNVTFRCDPISEHNRLYWYRQTLGQGPEFLTYFQNEAQLEKSRLLSDRFSAERPKGSFSTLEIQRTEQGDSAMYLCASSLDGRVNSPLHFGNGTRLTVT.

The sample holds a few counts of this clone. This chain uses TRBV10-3 with TRBJ2-1; tentatively, D is TRBD2 (5 bases). Germline V gene sequence: CDR1 ENHRY, CDR2 SYGVKD. V was clipped by 4 bases and J by 4 bases, with 8 bases between them. This CDR3 is 13 amino acids long. The CDR3 protein is CAISGGSYNEQFF. The CDR3 region has the DNA TGTGCCATCAGTGGAGGGTCTTACAATGAGCAGTTCTTC.

The sample holds a few counts of this clone. V usage is TRBV3-1 (or the pseudogene TRBV3-2) and J usage is TRBJ2-7, with no clear D. CDR1 is LGHDT, CDR2 YNNKEL, per germline (reference sequence). The CDR3 has 11 residues. The V and J ends lost 3 bases and 2 bases respectively, with 2 bases between them. CDR3 coding DNA: TGTGCCAGCAGCCACGCCTACGAGCAGTACTTC. It specifies CASSHAYEQYF.

In this sample, this clone turned up a few times. This chain joins TRBV28 and TRBJ1-2, with TRBD1 identical over 9 bases. CDR1 is MDHEN and CDR2 is SYDVKM in the germline V gene. With 10 bases clipped from V and 2 bases from J, the junction kept 5 bases outside the gene matches. The CDR3 totals 13 residues. CDR3 sequence reads: CATPGTGNYGYTF. The CDR3 bases are TGTGCCACCCCCGGGACAGGGAACTATGGCTACACCTTC.

This chain connects TRBV30 to TRBJ2-7; TRBD1 aligns across 10 bases. The length of the CDR3 is 15 residues. From germline, CDR1 is GTSNPN and CDR2 SVGIG (reference sequence). V lost 8 bases, J lost 3 bases, and 13 bases stayed unmatched. The CDR3 here is CAGRDRGSYFYEQYF. In nucleotides, the CDR3 is TGTGCCGGACGGGACAGGGGATCCTATTTCTACGAGCAGTACTTC.